The next 22 T cell receptor beta chains were all read from a single sample in a study of T cells after yellow fever vaccination. Using its own MiXCR run on the 5' RACE reads, TCRdb lists one record per CDR3 protein. Counted here are about 260,000 distinct CDR3 sequences, about 5.2% occurring once; the ten biggest clones make up approximately 3.5%. The sequencing used CD4+ T cells sorted from PBMCs, collected on the day of the yellow fever booster vaccination. These receptors originate from a young man who received the YFV17D yellow fever vaccine.

The rearrangement links TRBV4-2 to TRBJ2-3; D call uncertain. This CDR3 comprises 13 residues. The V end lost 0 bases, the J end lost 8 bases, and 9 bases lay between the germline ends. Germline V CDR1 and CDR2: LGHNA, YNFKEQ. CDR3 sequence (DNA): TGTGCCAGCAGCCAAGATTTGAAGATTACGCAGTATTTT. It codes for CASSQDLKITQYF.

This chain connects TRBV7-2 to TRBJ2-1; D is perhaps TRBD2 (5 bases). The germline V gene has CDR1 SGHTA and CDR2 FQGNSA. Trimming stripped 4 bases from V and 9 bases from J, with 16 bases between. CDR3 length: 14 residues. In DNA, the CDR3 is TGTGCCAGCAGCTCCCGGACGGGGTATGGTGAGCAGTTCTTC. Translation: CASSSRTGYGEQFF.

This clonotype showed up just a few times. This chain uses TRBV5-4 with TRBJ2-5, with 10 bases that match TRBD2. In germline, CDR1 is SGHNT, CDR2 YYREEE (reference sequence). Trimming cost V 4 bases and J 4 bases; bases outside gene matches: 4. The CDR3 runs 14 residues. In nucleotides, the CDR3 is TGTGCCAGCAGCCCTAGCGGGGGAGTAGAGACCCAGTACTTC. Translated, it gives CASSPSGGVETQYF.

The sample holds many counts of this clonotype. J is TRBJ1-5 and V is TRBV25-1; no clear D gene. This CDR3 has 12 amino acids. With 4 bases removed from V and 4 bases from J, the gap between germline ends came to 5 bases. Germline V lookup: CDR1 MGHDK, CDR2 SYGVNS. This CDR3 reads CASSGSNQPQHF. CDR3 sequence (DNA): TGTGCCAGCAGTGGCAGTAATCAGCCCCAGCATTTT. The entire variable domain, with the rest obtained from reference TRBV25-1 and TRBJ1-5, is as follows: EADIYQTPRYLVIGTGKKITLECSQTMGHDKMYWYQQDPGMELHLIHYSYGVNSTEKGDLSSESTVSRIRTEHFPLTLESARPSHTSQYLCASSGSNQPQHFGDGTRLSIL.

Only a few counts were recorded for this clonotype. The rearrangement uses TRBV29-1 and TRBJ1-2, with a tentative D call TRBD1 (5 bases). Trimming removed 0 bases from V and 3 bases from J, with 14 bases in between. The V gene's germline CDR1 is SQVTM and CDR2 ANQGSEA. CDR3 size: 15 residues. CDR3: CSVEDSGRSYYGYTF. The CDR3 DNA reads TGCAGCGTTGAAGATTCGGGACGGTCATACTATGGCTACACCTTC. Variable domain in full (rest from reference TRBV29-1 and TRBJ1-2): SAVISQKPSRDICQRGTSLTIQCQVDSQVTMMFWYRQQPGQSLTLIATANQGSEATYESGFVIDKFPISRPNLTFSTLTVSNMSPEDSSIYLCSVEDSGRSYYGYTFGSGTRLTVV.

This chain connects TRBV11-2 to TRBJ2-3; TRBD1 agrees at 9 bases. V dropped 7 bases and J dropped 8; count of bases not matched to a gene: 16. CDR1 is SGHAT, CDR2 FQNNGV, per germline. The CDR3 runs to 16 residues. The CDR3 DNA reads TGTGCCAGCACCCCACAGGGGGCCTTACTCTCTCGTACGCAGTATTTT. Translation: CASTPQGALLSRTQYF.

This clonotype has a handful of counts. The rearrangement joins TRBV12-3 or TRBV12-4 to TRBJ1-4; 7 bases are shared with TRBD1. V was clipped by 6 bases and J by 17 bases; unmatched bases: 15. CDR3 length equals 13 residues. CDR3 amino acids: CASRSGQWSSRFF. Written as DNA, the CDR3 is TGTGCCAGCAGATCGGGACAGTGGAGTTCTCGTTTTTTT.

V gene TRBV7-6 combines with J gene TRBJ1-2; perhaps TRBD1 as D (6 bases). The V end lost 5 bases, the J end lost 8 bases, and 18 bases lay between the germline ends. Germline CDR1 and CDR2: SGHVS and FNYEAQ. This CDR3 has 14 residues. The CDR3 region is CASSTDPGVGGYTF. The CDR3 DNA reads as TGTGCCAGCAGCACCGACCCAGGGGTTGGCGGCTACACCTTC. The whole variable domain, remainder taken from reference TRBV7-6 and TRBJ1-2, is GAGVSQSPRYKVTKRGQDVALRCDPISGHVSLYWYRQALGQGPEFLTYFNYEAQQDKSGLPNDRFSAERPEGSISTLTIQRTEQRDSAMYRCASSTDPGVGGYTFGSGTRLTVV.

This clonotype was observed a handful of times. This chain links TRBV6-5 with TRBJ2-5, with D unclear. V lost 4 bases to trimming and J lost 4 bases, with 13 bases between them. This CDR3 spans 14 amino acids. Looked up from germline, CDR1 is MNHEY and CDR2 is SVGAGI. The CDR3 DNA reads as TGTGCCAGCAGTTTGAAGGCAAGAGGAGAGACCCAGTACTTC. This codes for CASSLKARGETQYF.

This clonotype has a handful of counts. The rearrangement links TRBV3-1 to TRBJ1-6; 7 bases line up with TRBD1. The CDR3 covers 16 residues. Trimming at V came to 1 base and at J to 9 bases, leaving 9 bases not matched to a gene. Germline assignment: CDR1 LGHDT and CDR2 YNNKEL (reference sequence). The CDR3 reads CASSQAGRGIRSPLHF. The CDR3 nucleotides read TGTGCCAGCAGCCAAGCGGGCAGGGGGATTCGTTCACCCCTCCACTTT.

This clonotype was seen more than once but under ten times. This chain uses TRBV7-2 with TRBJ2-5; D may be TRBD2 (7 bases). The CDR3 has 16 amino acids. V lost 6 bases, J lost 2 bases, and 19 bases lay in between. The germline V gene encodes CDR1 SGHTA and CDR2 FQGNSA. The CDR3 here is CASRRAGANPQETQYF. CDR3 nucleotide sequence: TGTGCCAGCAGGCGGGCGGGGGCAAACCCACAAGAGACCCAGTACTTC.

This clonotype was found many times. This chain links TRBV18 with TRBJ1-3, with D unresolved. The length of the CDR3 is 13 residues. Germline CDR1 and CDR2: KGHSH and LQKENI. V lost 5 bases and J lost 7, with 12 bases in between. CDR3 bases: TGTGCCAGCTCAAAGGACGGCCCGAACACCATATATTTT. Protein product: CASSKDGPNTIYF.

This clonotype was recorded a few times. The genes are TRBV20-1 and TRBJ2-3; the D gene could be TRBD1 or TRBD2 (5 bases each). CDR3 length equals 13 residues. Germline CDR1 and CDR2: DFQATT and SNEGSKA (reference sequence). V lost 8 bases and J 0 bases, leaving 12 bases between the germline ends. CDR3 DNA: TGCAGTCCCCGGGGCGGCAGCACAGATACGCAGTATTTT. It yields the protein CSPRGGSTDTQYF.

The chain employs TRBV7-2 and TRBJ2-1; D is undetermined. The germline V gene has CDR1 SGHTA and CDR2 FQGNSA. Between the trimmed V and J ends, which lost 5 bases and 0 bases, there was a span of 14 bases. CDR3 length equals 16 residues. This CDR3 is CASSGSRRSSYNEQFF. CDR3 nucleotide sequence: TGTGCCAGCAGCGGTTCAAGGCGAAGCTCCTACAATGAGCAGTTCTTC.

The chain has TRBV28 and TRBJ2-5, with D perhaps matching TRBD2 (6 bases). The CDR3 runs 15 residues. Trimming took 5 bases from V and 4 from J, leaving 17 bases between them. Germline CDR1 is MDHEN and CDR2 is SYDVKM. CDR3 DNA sequence: TGTGCCAGCAGTCCTGGCGGGGAAGCAGTAGAGACCCAGTACTTC. Protein sequence: CASSPGGEAVETQYF.

This clonotype occurred many times. V usage is TRBV5-1 and J usage is TRBJ2-7, with TRBD1 as a possible D gene (6 bases). With 2 bases removed from V and 0 bases from J, the gap between germline ends came to 15 bases. Germline CDR1 is SGHRS and CDR2 is YFSETQ. This CDR3 has 16 residues. In nucleotides, the CDR3 is TGCGCCAGCAGCTTACAAGCAGGGGTATTCTCCTACGAGCAGTACTTC. Translating it yields CASSLQAGVFSYEQYF.

In this sample, this clonotype turned up many times. The chain joins TRBV12-3 or TRBV12-4 to TRBJ2-3, with no clear D. Trimming removed 0 bases from V and 0 bases from J, with 13 bases in between. This CDR3 comprises 17 residues. The CDR3 region is CASSLAQAGVSTDTQYF. The CDR3 DNA reads as TGTGCCAGCAGTTTAGCGCAGGCTGGCGTCAGCACAGATACGCAGTATTTT.

This clonotype was counted only a few times. The chain has TRBV12-3 or TRBV12-4 and TRBJ2-5; no clear D gene. The CDR3 is 13 residues long. The V and J ends lost 2 bases and 3 bases respectively, with 7 bases between them. The DNA for the CDR3 is TGTGCCAGCAGTTTACTCTCGGAAGAGACCCAGTACTTC. Translating it yields CASSLLSEETQYF.

This clonotype was counted at least ten times. The chain is built from TRBV3-1 and TRBJ2-7; D gene uncertain. The CDR3 sequence is 16 residues long. The germline CDR1 and CDR2 sequences are LGHDT and YNNKEL (reference sequence). V was trimmed by 0 bases and J by 2 bases, leaving 14 bases between them. The chain's CDR3 is CASSQDMNRVTYEQYF. In DNA, the CDR3 is TGTGCCAGCAGCCAAGACATGAATCGGGTTACCTACGAGCAGTACTTC.

The table lists this clonotype with many counts. The chain combines TRBV2 with TRBJ2-5, with TRBD2 identical over 8 bases. Germline CDR1 SNHLY, CDR2 FYNNEI. This CDR3 has 13 amino acids. V lost 8 bases, J lost 5 bases, and 7 bases stayed unmatched. The CDR3: CASGDSGAETQYF. The CDR3 DNA follows: TGTGCCAGCGGAGATAGCGGGGCGGAGACCCAGTACTTC.

This clonotype turned up a few times. The CDR3 region is CASSPRSPEAFF. The CDR3 coding sequence is TGTGCCAGCAGCCCTAGGTCTCCTGAAGCTTTCTTT. The rearrangement links TRBV6-2 or TRBV6-3 to TRBJ1-1; D remains unclear. Germline V gene lookup returns CDR1 MNHEY and CDR2 SVGEGT. Between the trimmed V and J ends, which lost 6 bases and 6 bases, there was a span of 11 bases. CDR3 length equals 12 residues.

The genes are TRBV7-9 and TRBJ1-2; TRBD1 matches at 12 bases. Trimming removed 5 bases from V and 2 bases from J; junction bases left unmatched: 6. The CDR3 totals 16 residues. CDR1 and CDR2 (germline): SEHNR, FQNEAQ (reference sequence). CDR3 sequence reads: CASSPRDRGRNYGYTF. CDR3 DNA sequence: TGTGCCAGCAGCCCGCGGGACAGGGGGCGCAACTATGGCTACACCTTC.